Listed below are T cell receptor beta chains from one sample, sequenced in a study of vaccination and CD4 T cells after COVID-19. These receptors' antigens are unknown. MiXCR was run by TCRdb on the PCR reads, yielding one entry per CDR3 protein. The sample contains 10,000 or so distinct CDR3 sequences, under 75% of which appear only once. Sequencing was done on a sample of CD4+ T cells from blood, cultured in vitro. The receptors shown here come from a human donor who had recovered from COVID-19. The CDR3 runs from the conserved cysteine through the conserved F or W. The order of the fields is clone size, V gene, D gene, J gene, CDR3 DNA, CDR3 protein. D genes are given only for firm matches. The size entry is marked missing in some rows and otherwise reads once, few, many or a size class.

clone size: -; V gene: TRBV20-1; D gene: -; J gene: TRBJ1-1; CDR3 DNA: TGCAGTGCTAGAGGCTACTATGAAGCTTTCTTT; CDR3 protein: CSARGYYEAFF
clone size: -; V gene: TRBV6-1; D gene: -; J gene: TRBJ1-1; CDR3 DNA: TGTGCCAGCAGCTCTACAGGGAACACTGAAGCTTTCTTT; CDR3 protein: CASSSTGNTEAFF
clone size: -; V gene: TRBV7-2; D gene: -; J gene: TRBJ2-3; CDR3 DNA: TGTGCCAGCAGCCTCGGGGTACGGACAGATACGCAGTATTTT; CDR3 protein: CASSLGVRTDTQYF
clone size: -; V gene: TRBV20-1; D gene: -; J gene: TRBJ2-1; CDR3 DNA: TGCAGTGCTAGTTACGGGTTTCTCGATGAGCAGTTCTTC; CDR3 protein: CSASYGFLDEQFF
clone size: -; V gene: TRBV4-3; D gene: -; J gene: TRBJ2-7; CDR3 DNA: TGCGCCAGCAGCCAAGATTTGGGCTACGAGCAGTACTTC; CDR3 protein: CASSQDLGYEQYF
clone size: -; V gene: TRBV7-2; D gene: -; J gene: TRBJ1-6; CDR3 DNA: TGTGCCAGCAGCTTAGGGCAGGGCTCCTATAATTCACCCCTCCACTTT; CDR3 protein: CASSLGQGSYNSPLHF
clone size: once; V gene: TRBV7-3; D gene: -; J gene: TRBJ1-2; CDR3 DNA: -; CDR3 protein: CASSPRYNSGANVLTFGAGGYTF
clone size: -; V gene: TRBV24-1; D gene: TRBD1; J gene: TRBJ2-1; CDR3 DNA: TGTGCCACCAGTCCGATCAGGACAGGGGGGAGTGATGAGCAGTTCTTC; CDR3 protein: CATSPIRTGGSDEQFF
clone size: -; V gene: TRBV30; D gene: TRBD1; J gene: TRBJ2-7; CDR3 DNA: TGTGCCTGGAACTTATACAGGGGTATTGGTTACGAGCAGTACTTC; CDR3 protein: CAWNLYRGIGYEQYF
clone size: -; V gene: TRBV20-1; D gene: TRBD1; J gene: TRBJ2-1; CDR3 DNA: TGCAGTGCAGGGACAGACAATGAGCAGTTCTTC; CDR3 protein: CSAGTDNEQFF
clone size: -; V gene: TRBV7-9; D gene: -; J gene: TRBJ1-1; CDR3 DNA: TGTGCCAGCAGCTTCGGACAGTCGAACACTGAAGCTTTCTTT; CDR3 protein: CASSFGQSNTEAFF
clone size: -; V gene: TRBV5-4; D gene: TRBD1; J gene: TRBJ1-5; CDR3 DNA: TGTGCCAGCAGCTTACAGGGGAATAGCAATCAGCCCCAGCATTTT; CDR3 protein: CASSLQGNSNQPQHF
clone size: -; V gene: TRBV19; D gene: -; J gene: TRBJ1-2; CDR3 DNA: TGTGCCAGTAGTATCTCCGGAAACCGCTATGGCTACACCTTC; CDR3 protein: CASSISGNRYGYTF
clone size: -; V gene: TRBV6-1; D gene: -; J gene: TRBJ1-1; CDR3 DNA: TGTGCCAGCAGTGGATCGGGGAAGGGCACTGAAGCTTTCTTT; CDR3 protein: CASSGSGKGTEAFF
clone size: -; V gene: TRBV19; D gene: TRBD1; J gene: TRBJ1-1; CDR3 DNA: TGTGCCAGTAGACCAAGGCAGGGGGACACTGAAGCTTTCTTT; CDR3 protein: CASRPRQGDTEAFF
clone size: -; V gene: TRBV11-1; D gene: -; J gene: TRBJ2-5; CDR3 DNA: TGTGCCAGCAGCTTACGTCGGGCGGGGACCCAAGAGACCCAGTACTTC; CDR3 protein: CASSLRRAGTQETQYF
clone size: -; V gene: TRBV6-5; D gene: -; J gene: TRBJ1-5; CDR3 DNA: TGTGCCAGCAGTTACTCACAGGCAGTCCAGCATTTT; CDR3 protein: CASSYSQAVQHF
clone size: -; V gene: TRBV10-3; D gene: -; J gene: TRBJ2-3; CDR3 DNA: TGTGCCATCAGTGACGGAATGGGAGAGACAGATACGCAGTATTTT; CDR3 protein: CAISDGMGETDTQYF
clone size: -; V gene: TRBV6-1; D gene: -; J gene: TRBJ1-4; CDR3 DNA: TGTGCCAGCAGTGAACGGAGGTTGGAACTGTTTTTT; CDR3 protein: CASSERRLELFF
clone size: once; V gene: TRBV20-1; D gene: -; J gene: TRBJ2-3; CDR3 DNA: TGCAGTGCTTTGACAGATACGCAGTATTTT; CDR3 protein: CSALTDTQYF
clone size: -; V gene: TRBV6-2/TRBV6-3; D gene: TRBD1; J gene: TRBJ1-5; CDR3 DNA: TGTGCCAGCAGTTACTCAGGGGGCCGGGGGCAGCCCCAGCATTTT; CDR3 protein: CASSYSGGRGQPQHF
clone size: -; V gene: TRBV27; D gene: TRBD1; J gene: TRBJ1-5; CDR3 DNA: TGTGCCAGCAGTCTGCGGACAGGGGGACATCAGCCCCAGCATTTT; CDR3 protein: CASSLRTGGHQPQHF
clone size: -; V gene: TRBV6-2/TRBV6-3; D gene: TRBD1; J gene: TRBJ2-7; CDR3 DNA: TGTGCCAGCAGTTACTCGGACAGGGGGCGCTCCGAGCAGTACTTC; CDR3 protein: CASSYSDRGRSEQYF
clone size: -; V gene: TRBV19; D gene: TRBD1; J gene: TRBJ1-1; CDR3 DNA: TGTGCCAGTAGCCCCCGCAGGGGGTTTACTGAAGCTTTCTTT; CDR3 protein: CASSPRRGFTEAFF
clone size: -; V gene: TRBV6-1; D gene: TRBD1; J gene: TRBJ2-1; CDR3 DNA: TGTGCCAGCAGCCCACAGACAGGGGGTAGTGAGCAGTTCTTC; CDR3 protein: CASSPQTGGSEQFF
clone size: few; V gene: TRBV21-1; D gene: -; J gene: TRBJ1-6; CDR3 DNA: TGTGCCAGCAGCAAAGGGTGGGACGTCCCCCTCCACTTT; CDR3 protein: CASSKGWDVPLHF
clone size: -; V gene: TRBV11-3; D gene: -; J gene: TRBJ2-5; CDR3 DNA: TGTGCCAGCAGCCCCCGGGGCACCAGACAAGAGACCCAGTACTTC; CDR3 protein: CASSPRGTRQETQYF
clone size: -; V gene: TRBV20-1; D gene: TRBD2; J gene: TRBJ2-5; CDR3 DNA: TGCAGTGCTAGAGTTGCGCCGGGACTAGCGGGAACAGAGACCCAGTACTTC; CDR3 protein: CSARVAPGLAGTETQYF
clone size: -; V gene: TRBV19; D gene: -; J gene: TRBJ2-7; CDR3 DNA: TGTGCCAGTAGTTCCCAGGGAGTCTACGAGCAGTACTTC; CDR3 protein: CASSSQGVYEQYF
clone size: -; V gene: TRBV6-5; D gene: -; J gene: TRBJ1-1; CDR3 DNA: TGTGCCAGCAGTTACTCGACGGGAGGGGCTGAAGCTTTCTTT; CDR3 protein: CASSYSTGGAEAFF
clone size: -; V gene: TRBV7-9; D gene: -; J gene: TRBJ1-6; CDR3 DNA: TGTGCCAGCAGCTTCACAGGGAATTCACCCCTCCACTTT; CDR3 protein: CASSFTGNSPLHF
clone size: -; V gene: TRBV12-3/TRBV12-4; D gene: -; J gene: TRBJ1-1; CDR3 DNA: TGTGCCAGCAGCACTGTGGGGGACATCAACACTGAAGCTTTCTTT; CDR3 protein: CASSTVGDINTEAFF
clone size: few; V gene: TRBV11-2; D gene: -; J gene: TRBJ2-1; CDR3 DNA: TGTGCCAGCAGCTTAGCGGGATACAATGAGCAGTTCTTC; CDR3 protein: CASSLAGYNEQFF
clone size: -; V gene: TRBV11-3; D gene: -; J gene: TRBJ2-5; CDR3 DNA: TGTGCCAGCAGCTTAGGACAGAACCTCCAAGAGACCCAGTACTTC; CDR3 protein: CASSLGQNLQETQYF
clone size: large; V gene: TRBV7-8; D gene: TRBD1; J gene: TRBJ1-1; CDR3 DNA: TGTGCCAGCAGCCTAGGGGTACAGGGGGAGAACACTGAAGCTTTCTTT; CDR3 protein: CASSLGVQGENTEAFF
clone size: -; V gene: TRBV6-2/TRBV6-3; D gene: TRBD2; J gene: TRBJ2-3; CDR3 DNA: TGTGCCAGCACCACTCCGGGACTAGCAGCAGCAGATACGCAGTATTTT; CDR3 protein: CASTTPGLAAADTQYF
clone size: -; V gene: TRBV12-3/TRBV12-4; D gene: TRBD1; J gene: TRBJ2-7; CDR3 DNA: TGTGCCAGCAGTCCAGACGGACAGGGATACGGGCAGTACTTC; CDR3 protein: CASSPDGQGYGQYF